These 13 T cell receptor beta chains were sequenced from one sample in a study of Ad26.COV2.S vaccination and SARS-CoV-2 variants. This table comes from immunoSEQ multiplex PCR, and its TCRdb copy is limited to in-frame clones, with some not included. The data show some 390,000 clones, with around nine tenths seen just once and under 2% held by the top ten. This sample's treatment: around 19 received Ad26.COV2.S at low or high dose, single or two shots; about five received placebo; per-sample allocation not given. Specimen acquisition occurred on day 63 following the initial vaccine or placebo injection. Sequenced here: peripheral blood, sampled in a trial of Ad26.COV2.S vaccine versus placebo. The receptors stem from a person between 18 and 60 years old who received the Ad26.COV2.S COVID-19 vaccine or a placebo.

The chain uses TRBV5-5 and TRBJ2-3; 9 nucleotides align to TRBD2. The germline gives CDR1 SGHKS, CDR2 YYEKEE (reference sequence). This CDR3 is built from 16 residues. V shed 4 bases and J 4 bases; nucleotides not matched to a gene: 10. CDR3 residues: CASSLLGGRAPDTQYF. As DNA, the CDR3 is TGTGCCAGCAGCCTCCTAGGCGGGAGGGCCCCAGATACGCAGTATTTT.

This clone came up once. The V and J genes are TRBV30 and TRBJ1-4; TRBD1 matches 8 bases. The CDR3 length is 16 residues. V lost 7 bases and J lost 2; bases outside the gene matches: 12. Germline V lookup: CDR1 GTSNPN, CDR2 SVGIG (reference sequence). CDR3 in amino acids: CAFNGQGSSTNEKLFF. The CDR3 DNA reads TGTGCCTTTAACGGACAGGGTAGCTCGACTAATGAAAAACTGTTTTTT.

The chain couples TRBV4-2 to TRBJ1-5, with D unclear. Germline V gene data show CDR1 as LGHNA and CDR2 as YNFKEQ. The CDR3 is 15 amino acids. The V end lost 1 base, the J end lost 9 bases, and 16 bases lay between the germline ends. CDR3 amino acids: CASSQGATARGPQHF. CDR3 DNA: TGTGCCAGCAGCCAAGGTGCAACAGCTCGGGGGCCCCAGCATTTT.

The genes are TRBV2 and TRBJ2-1; the match to TRBD2 covers 12 bases. The CDR3 length is 19 residues. Germline CDR1 SNHLY, CDR2 FYNNEI. The V gene end was trimmed by 3 bases and the J gene end by 0 bases; junction bases not matched to a gene: 9. The CDR3 DNA reads as TGTGCCAGCAGTGATCCGGCTAGCGGGAGGGGCGGCTCCTACAATGAGCAGTTCTTC. This codes for CASSDPASGRGGSYNEQFF.

The V call is TRBV28, the J call TRBJ2-3; D might be TRBD1 or TRBD2, each matching 5 bases. Germline CDR1 and CDR2: MDHEN and SYDVKM. CDR3 size: 14 residues. V gave up 1 base and J gave up 3 bases, with 8 bases separating them. The CDR3 sequence: CASSLLGRTDTQYF. The CDR3 DNA is TGTGCCAGCAGTTTATTGGGACGGACAGATACGCAGTATTTT.

This chain links TRBV19 with TRBJ2-1; no definite D call. CDR1 is LNHDA, CDR2 SQIVND, per germline (reference sequence). The CDR3 has 18 amino acids. V lost 2 bases and J lost 0, with 17 bases in between. CDR3 in amino acids: CASSIHLPISSSYNEQFF. The CDR3 nucleotides are TGTGCCAGTAGTATACATTTGCCTATCTCGAGCTCCTACAATGAGCAGTTCTTC. The complete variable domain, with remaining parts taken from reference TRBV19 and TRBJ2-1, reads DGGITQSPKYLFRKEGQNVTLSCEQNLNHDAMYWYRQDPGQGLRLIYYSQIVNDFQKGDIAEGYSVSREKKESFPLTVTSAQKNPTAFYLCASSIHLPISSSYNEQFFGPGTRLTVL.

The rearrangement uses TRBV19 and TRBJ1-3; TRBD1 aligns across 7 bases. V lost 1 base, J lost 2 bases, and 2 bases stayed unmatched. Germline CDR1 is LNHDA and CDR2 is SQIVND (reference sequence). This CDR3 region has 15 residues. The CDR3 sequence is CASSIVGTAGNTIYF. CDR3 DNA sequence: TGTGCCAGTAGTATAGTGGGGACAGCTGGAAACACCATATATTTT.

The chain recombines TRBV2 with TRBJ2-1; 8 bases map to TRBD2. This CDR3 has 14 residues. J was trimmed by 15 bases and V by 6 bases; bases with no gene match: 16. Germline CDR1 is SNHLY and CDR2 is FYNNEI. Here the CDR3 reads CASRLESGLVIMFF. CDR3 sequence (DNA): TGTGCCAGCAGGCTTGAGTCGGGACTAGTGATAATGTTCTTC.

This clone showed up just once. The J gene is TRBJ1-4, the V gene TRBV7-2; 10 bases line up with TRBD1. Trimming at V came to 1 base and at J to 7 bases, leaving 3 bases not matched to a gene. The CDR3 is 15 residues long. CDR1 is SGHTA, CDR2 FQGNSA, per germline. The CDR3 sequence: CASSLEGTGVEKLFF. The CDR3 DNA reads as TGTGCCAGCAGCTTAGAGGGGACAGGGGTTGAAAAACTGTTTTTT.

The rearrangement joins TRBV7-2 to TRBJ2-1; D possibly corresponds to TRBD2 (6 bases). The germline V gene encodes CDR1 SGHTA and CDR2 FQGNSA. Trimming left V 6 bases short and J 4 bases short, with 10 bases between. The CDR3 runs to 13 residues. CDR3 bases: TGTGCCAGCAGGTTCGGGACTTACAATGAGCAGTTCTTC. Its protein is CASRFGTYNEQFF.

This clone was found once. The chain carries TRBV10-3 and TRBJ2-1; D uncertain. Deletions cut 3 bases from V and 10 bases from J, with 10 bases between. The CDR3 contains 12 residues. Germline V gives CDR1 ENHRY, CDR2 SYGVKD. The CDR3 region has the DNA TGTGCCATCAGTGACCCCCCTCTGGAGCAGTTCTTC. This translates into CAISDPPLEQFF.

The V call is TRBV5-4, the J call TRBJ2-7; TRBD1 matches 8 bases. Germline CDR1 SGHNT, CDR2 YYREEE (reference sequence). The ends lost 4 bases at V and 3 bases at J; junction bases unmatched: 6. The CDR3 covers 14 residues. The CDR3 sequence: CASSPGQEVYEQYF. For the CDR3, the DNA is TGTGCCAGCAGCCCGGGACAGGAAGTCTACGAGCAGTACTTC.

This chain links TRBV28 with TRBJ2-5; D unresolved. The CDR3 runs 16 residues. Germline V gene sequence: CDR1 MDHEN, CDR2 SYDVKM. V shed 2 bases and J shed 4 bases, with 17 bases lying between them. CDR3 in DNA: TGTGCCAGCAGTTTAGGCAGAAATGAATTCGGAGAGACCCAGTACTTC. It encodes CASSLGRNEFGETQYF.